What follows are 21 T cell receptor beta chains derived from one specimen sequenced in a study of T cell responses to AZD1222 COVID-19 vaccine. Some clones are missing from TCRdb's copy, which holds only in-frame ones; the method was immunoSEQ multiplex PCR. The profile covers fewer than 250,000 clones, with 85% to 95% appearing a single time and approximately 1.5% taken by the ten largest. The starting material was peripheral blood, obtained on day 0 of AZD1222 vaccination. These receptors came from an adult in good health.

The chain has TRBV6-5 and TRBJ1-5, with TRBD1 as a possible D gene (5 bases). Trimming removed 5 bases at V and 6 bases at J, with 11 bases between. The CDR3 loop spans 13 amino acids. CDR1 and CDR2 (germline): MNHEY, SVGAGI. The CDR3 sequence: CASSRLGAQPQHF. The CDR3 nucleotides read TGTGCCAGCAGTAGGTTAGGGGCTCAGCCCCAGCATTTT.

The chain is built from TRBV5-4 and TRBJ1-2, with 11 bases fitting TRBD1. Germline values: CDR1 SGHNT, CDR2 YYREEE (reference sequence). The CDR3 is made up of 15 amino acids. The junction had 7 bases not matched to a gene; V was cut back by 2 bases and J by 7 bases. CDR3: CASSLQRTGGSGYTF. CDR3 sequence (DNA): TGTGCCAGCAGCTTACAGAGGACAGGGGGCAGTGGCTACACCTTC.

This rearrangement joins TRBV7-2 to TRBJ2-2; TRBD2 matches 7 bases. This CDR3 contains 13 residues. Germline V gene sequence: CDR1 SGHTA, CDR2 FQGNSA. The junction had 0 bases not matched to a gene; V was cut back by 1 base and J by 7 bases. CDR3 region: CASSLGEGGELFF. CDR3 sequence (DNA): TGTGCCAGCAGCTTAGGGGAGGGCGGGGAGCTGTTTTTT.

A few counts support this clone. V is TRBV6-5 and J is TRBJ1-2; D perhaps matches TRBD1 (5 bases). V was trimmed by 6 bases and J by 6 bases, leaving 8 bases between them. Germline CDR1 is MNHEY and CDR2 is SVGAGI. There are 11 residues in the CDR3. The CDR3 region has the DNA TGTGCCAGCAGCCAGGGCCATGGCTACACCTTC. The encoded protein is CASSQGHGYTF.

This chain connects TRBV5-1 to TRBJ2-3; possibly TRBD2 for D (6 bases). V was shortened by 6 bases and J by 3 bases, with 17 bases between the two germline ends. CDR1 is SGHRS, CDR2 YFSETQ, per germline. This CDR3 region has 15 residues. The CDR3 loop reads CASTPSGVRTDTQYF. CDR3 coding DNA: TGCGCCAGCACACCGTCGGGGGTACGGACAGATACGCAGTATTTT. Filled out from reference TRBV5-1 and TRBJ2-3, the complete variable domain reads KAGVTQTPRYLIKTRGQQVTLSCSPISGHRSVSWYQQTPGQGLQFLFEYFSETQRNKGNFPGRFSGRQFSNSRSEMNVSTLELGDSALYLCASTPSGVRTDTQYFGPGTRLTVL.

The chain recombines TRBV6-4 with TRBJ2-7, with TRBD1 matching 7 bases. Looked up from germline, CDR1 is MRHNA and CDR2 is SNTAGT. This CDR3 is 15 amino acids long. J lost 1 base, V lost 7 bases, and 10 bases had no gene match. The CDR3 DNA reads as TGTGCCAGCATTTACCAGGGGGTCCTATCCTACGAGCAGTACTTC. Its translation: CASIYQGVLSYEQYF.

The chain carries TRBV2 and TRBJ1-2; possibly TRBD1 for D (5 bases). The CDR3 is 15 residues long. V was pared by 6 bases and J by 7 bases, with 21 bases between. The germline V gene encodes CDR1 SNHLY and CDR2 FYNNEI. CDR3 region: CASSASTTQGRGYTF. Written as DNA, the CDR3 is TGTGCCAGCAGCGCCTCAACCACTCAGGGCCGTGGCTACACCTTC.

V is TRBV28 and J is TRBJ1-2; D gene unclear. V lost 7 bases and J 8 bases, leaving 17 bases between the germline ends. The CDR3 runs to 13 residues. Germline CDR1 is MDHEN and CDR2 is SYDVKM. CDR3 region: CASTFAGFRGYTF. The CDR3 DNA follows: TGTGCCAGCACTTTCGCGGGGTTTAGGGGCTACACCTTC.

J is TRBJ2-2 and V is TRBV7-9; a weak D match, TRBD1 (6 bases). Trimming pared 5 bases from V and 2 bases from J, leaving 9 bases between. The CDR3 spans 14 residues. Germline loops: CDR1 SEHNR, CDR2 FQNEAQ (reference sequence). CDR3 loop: CASSPGTNTGELFF. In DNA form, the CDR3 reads TGTGCCAGCAGCCCCGGGACAAACACCGGGGAGCTGTTTTTT.

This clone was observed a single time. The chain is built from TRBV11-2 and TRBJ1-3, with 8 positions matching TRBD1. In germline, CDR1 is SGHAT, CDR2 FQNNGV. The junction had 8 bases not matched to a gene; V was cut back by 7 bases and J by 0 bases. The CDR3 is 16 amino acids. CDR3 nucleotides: TGTGCCAGCACCACAGGGGGGGGTGGCTCTGGAAACACCATATATTTT. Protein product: CASTTGGGGSGNTIYF.

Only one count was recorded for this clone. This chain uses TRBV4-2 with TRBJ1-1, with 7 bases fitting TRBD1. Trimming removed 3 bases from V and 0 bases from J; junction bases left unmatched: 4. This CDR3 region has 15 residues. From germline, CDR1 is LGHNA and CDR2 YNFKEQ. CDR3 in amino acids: CASSQGTVVNTEAFF. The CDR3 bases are TGTGCCAGCAGCCAGGGGACAGTCGTGAACACTGAAGCTTTCTTT.

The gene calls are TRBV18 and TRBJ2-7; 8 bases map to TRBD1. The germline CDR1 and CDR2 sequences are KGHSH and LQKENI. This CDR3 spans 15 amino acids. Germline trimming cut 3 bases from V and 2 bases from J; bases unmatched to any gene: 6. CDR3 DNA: TGTGCCAGCTCACCTATCGACAGGGGAGCCTACGAGCAGTACTTC. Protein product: CASSPIDRGAYEQYF.

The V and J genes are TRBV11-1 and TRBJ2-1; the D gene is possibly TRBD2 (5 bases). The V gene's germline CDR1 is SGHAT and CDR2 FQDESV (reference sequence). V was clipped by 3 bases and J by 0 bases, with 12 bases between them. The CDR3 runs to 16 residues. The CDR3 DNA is TGTGCCAGCAGCTTTATAAGGGAGAGCTCCTACAATGAGCAGTTCTTC. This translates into CASSFIRESSYNEQFF.

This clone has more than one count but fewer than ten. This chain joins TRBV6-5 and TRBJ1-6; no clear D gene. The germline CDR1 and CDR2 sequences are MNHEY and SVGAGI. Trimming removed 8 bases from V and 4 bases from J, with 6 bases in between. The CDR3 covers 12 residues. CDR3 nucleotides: TGTGCCAGCCACGGATATAATTCACCCCTCCACTTT. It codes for CASHGYNSPLHF.

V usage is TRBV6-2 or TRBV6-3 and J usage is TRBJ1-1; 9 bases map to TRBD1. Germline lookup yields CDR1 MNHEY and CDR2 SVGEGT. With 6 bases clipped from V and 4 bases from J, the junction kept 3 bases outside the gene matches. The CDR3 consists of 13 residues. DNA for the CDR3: TGTGCCAGCAGCGGACAGGGGTTCACTGAAGCTTTCTTT. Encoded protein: CASSGQGFTEAFF.

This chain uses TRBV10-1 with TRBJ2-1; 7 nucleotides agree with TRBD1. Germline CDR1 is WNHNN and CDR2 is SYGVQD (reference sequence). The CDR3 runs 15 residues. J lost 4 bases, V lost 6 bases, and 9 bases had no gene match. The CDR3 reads CASRADRVFYNEQFF. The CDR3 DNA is TGCGCCAGCAGGGCAGACAGGGTGTTTTACAATGAGCAGTTCTTC.

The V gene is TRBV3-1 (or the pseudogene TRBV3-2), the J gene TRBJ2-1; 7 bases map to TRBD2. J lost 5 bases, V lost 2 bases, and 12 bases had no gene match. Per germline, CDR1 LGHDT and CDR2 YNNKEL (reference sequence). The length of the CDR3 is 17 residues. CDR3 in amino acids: CASSQPSRGSRHNEQFF. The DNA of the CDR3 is TGTGCCAGCAGCCAACCCTCGCGGGGGTCCCGTCACAATGAGCAGTTCTTC.

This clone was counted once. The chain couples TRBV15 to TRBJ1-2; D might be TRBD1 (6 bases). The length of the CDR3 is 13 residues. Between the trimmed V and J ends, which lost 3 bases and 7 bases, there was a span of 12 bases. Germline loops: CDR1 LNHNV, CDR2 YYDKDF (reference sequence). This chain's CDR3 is CATSSTSRGGYTF. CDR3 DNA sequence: TGTGCCACCAGCAGCACGTCCAGGGGTGGCTACACCTTC.

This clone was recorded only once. The CDR3 DNA reads TGTGCTAGTGGTTTGGTACCCACTGAAGCTTTCTTT. This encodes CASGLVPTEAFF. The chain recombines TRBV12-5 with TRBJ1-1; D uncertain. CDR3 length equals 12 residues. Trimming took 0 bases from V and 4 from J, leaving 3 bases between them. CDR1 and CDR2 from the germline V gene are LGHNT and FRNRAP.

The CDR3 sequence: CASSPIQGANTEAFF. CDR3 nucleotides: TGTGCCAGCTCACCGATACAGGGGGCGAACACTGAAGCTTTCTTT. The rearrangement links TRBV18 to TRBJ1-1; 9 bases match TRBD1. The CDR3 totals 15 residues. The germline V gene encodes CDR1 KGHSH and CDR2 LQKENI. Unmatched junction bases numbered 3, after V lost 3 bases and J lost 1 base. Full variable domain (missing parts from reference TRBV18 and TRBJ1-1): NAGVMQNPRHLVRRRGQEARLRCSPMKGHSHVYWYRQLPEEGLKFMVYLQKENIIDESGMPKERFSAEFPKEGPSILRIQQVVRGDSAAYFCASSPIQGANTEAFFGQGTRLTVV.

CDR3 coding DNA: TGTGCCAGCAGCGTAGGGCGGGGTAGCAATCAGCCCCAGCATTTT. It specifies CASSVGRGSNQPQHF. V gene TRBV9 combines with J gene TRBJ1-5, with unresolved D. The CDR3 runs 15 residues. With 0 bases removed from V and 0 bases from J, the gap between germline ends came to 7 bases. The germline gives CDR1 SGDLS, CDR2 YYNGEE.